The T cell receptor (beta chain) under discussion was sequenced for a study of T-cell memory formation after mild COVID-19. The overall study: TCR clusters were mostly donor specific. Study-level findings and limits: Pre-infection memory contained some responding clones, which suggested that cross-reactive memory had joined. Clones that contracted clustered mainly in CM and EM if CD4+ and in EMRA if CD8+.

With regard to this clonotype: The antigen is not known.

5'RACE primed from the constant segment yielded TCR alpha and TCR beta cDNA libraries bearing sample barcodes and UMIs. Each CDR3 protein gets one entry after TCRdb re-called the 5' RACE reads with MiXCR. This repertoire shows about 210,000 distinct CDR3 sequences, under 30% found once; its top ten account for 11%. This sequence was found in an adult woman who had mild COVID-19 (a few samples of this study predate the infection). Cell type and time point are not known. Sequenced: PBMCs or a T cell subset sorted from them (not recorded which).

CDR3 region: CATSRGRPGGNTIYF. In DNA, the CDR3 is TGTGCCACCAGCAGAGGAAGGCCAGGTGGAAACACCATATATTTT. The chain couples TRBV15 to TRBJ1-3; D is undetermined. Trimming removed 1 base from V and 3 bases from J, with 10 bases in between. CDR1 and CDR2 from the germline V gene are LNHNV and YYDKDF (reference sequence). The CDR3 has 15 amino acids. The full variable domain, its missing parts supplied by reference TRBV15 and TRBJ1-3, is DAMVIQNPRYQVTQFGKPVTLSCSQTLNHNVMYWYQQKSSQAPKLLFHYYDKDFNNEADTPDNFQSRRPNTSFCFLDIRSPGLGDTAMYLCATSRGRPGGNTIYFGEGSWLTVV.